Listed below are T cell receptor beta chains from one sample, sequenced in a study of regulatory T cells in long-lasting Graves disease. TCRdb re-analysed the multiplex PCR reads in MiXCR, keeping a single row per CDR3 protein. In the table there are 500,000 or so distinct CDR3 sequences, about 16% of which are singletons. These same data were also listed under a study on T cells in Graves' hyperthyroidism and ophthalmopathy.

The source was peripheral blood mononuclear cells (PBMCs), collected at new diagnosis, from a patient treated with antithyroid drugs. The receptors stem from a woman aged 35-60 years with Graves disease. Both conserved end residues are part of each CDR3. The order of the fields is V gene, J gene, clone size, D gene, CDR3 length, CDR3 DNA, CDR3 protein. A D gene is named only where the DNA matches it firmly. The size of a clone is reported for some rows only, either as once, few or many, or as a class for expanded clones.

>TRBV12-3/TRBV12-4|TRBJ1-1|many|TRBD1|14
TGTGCCAGCAACCCGGGACAGGGTCCGGTAGGAGCTTTCTTT
CASNPGQGPVGAFF
>TRBV2|TRBJ1-1|many|-|14
TGTGCCAGCAGTGATCGCAGTATGAACACTGAAGCTTTCTTT
CASSDRSMNTEAFF
>TRBV20-1|TRBJ1-5|-|-|15
TGCAGTGCTACCCCACCGGGACATCGCAATCAGCCCCAGCATTTT
CSATPPGHRNQPQHF
>TRBV13|TRBJ2-3|many|-|16
TGTGCCAGCAGCTTAGTGCTTCATCAGAGCACAGATACGCAGTATTTT
CASSLVLHQSTDTQYF
>TRBV6-1|TRBJ1-6|few|-|15
TGTGCCAGCAGTGCCAGGCAAACCTATAATTCACCCCTCCACTTT
CASSARQTYNSPLHF
>TRBV24-1|TRBJ2-5|many|TRBD1|17
TGTGCCACCAGTGATTTTCCCCGGACAGGGGCAGCAGAGACCCAGTACTTC
CATSDFPRTGAAETQYF
>TRBV10-3|TRBJ2-3|-|-|15
TGTGCCATCAGTGAGTCGGGTACCTCTACAGATACGCAGTATTTT
CAISESGTSTDTQYF
>TRBV7-3|TRBJ2-1|few|-|15
TGTGCCAGCAGCCGCGGTTTGAGCCGGGACAATGAGCAGTTCTTC
CASSRGLSRDNEQFF
>TRBV3-1|TRBJ1-2|many|TRBD1|15
TGTGCCAGCAGCCTTATCGCCGGGACAGGGTTGGGCTACACCTTC
CASSLIAGTGLGYTF
>TRBV20-1|TRBJ2-5|many|-|12
TGCAGTGCTGGAGGACTGGGGGAGACCCAGTACTTC
CSAGGLGETQYF
>TRBV4-1|TRBJ2-1|-|TRBD2|14
TGCGCCAGCAGCCGCACGACTAGCGGGAGTGAGCAGTTCTTC
CASSRTTSGSEQFF
>TRBV6-2/TRBV6-3|TRBJ2-1|many|TRBD2|15
TGTGCCAGCAGTGAAATGCCTAGCGGGGCTGATGAGCAGTTCTTC
CASSEMPSGADEQFF
>TRBV7-6|TRBJ1-2|many|-|13
TGTGCCAGCAGCTTAGTCTGGGGTACTGGCTACACCTTC
CASSLVWGTGYTF